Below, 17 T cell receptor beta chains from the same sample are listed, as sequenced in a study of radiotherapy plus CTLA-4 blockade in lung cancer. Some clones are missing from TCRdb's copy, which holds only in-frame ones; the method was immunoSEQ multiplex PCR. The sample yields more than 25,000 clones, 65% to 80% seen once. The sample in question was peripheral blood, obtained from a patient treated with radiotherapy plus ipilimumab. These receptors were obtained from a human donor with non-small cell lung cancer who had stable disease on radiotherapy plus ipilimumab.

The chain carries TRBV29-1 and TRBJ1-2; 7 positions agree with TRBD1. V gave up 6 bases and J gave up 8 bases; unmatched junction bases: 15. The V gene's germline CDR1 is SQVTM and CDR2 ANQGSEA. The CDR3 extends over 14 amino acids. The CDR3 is CSVTITGEAGGYTF. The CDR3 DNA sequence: TGCAGCGTGACAATAACAGGGGAGGCAGGGGGCTACACCTTC. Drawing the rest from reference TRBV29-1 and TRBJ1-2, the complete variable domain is SAVISQKPSRDICQRGTSLTIQCQVDSQVTMMFWYRQQPGQSLTLIATANQGSEATYESGFVIDKFPISRPNLTFSTLTVSNMSPEDSSIYLCSVTITGEAGGYTFGSGTRLTVV.

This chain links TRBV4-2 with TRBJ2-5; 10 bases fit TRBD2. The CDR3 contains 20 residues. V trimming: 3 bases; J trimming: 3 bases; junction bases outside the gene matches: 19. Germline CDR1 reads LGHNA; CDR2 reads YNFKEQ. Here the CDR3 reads CASSQKGKAGGWTSKETQYF. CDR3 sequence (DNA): TGTGCCAGCAGCCAGAAGGGGAAAGCGGGGGGGTGGACTTCTAAAGAGACCCAGTACTTC.

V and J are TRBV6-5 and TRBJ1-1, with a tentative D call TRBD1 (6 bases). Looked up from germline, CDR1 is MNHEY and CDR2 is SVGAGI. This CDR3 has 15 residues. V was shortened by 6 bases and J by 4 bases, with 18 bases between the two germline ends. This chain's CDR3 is CASSKPQGQGTEAFF. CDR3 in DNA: TGTGCCAGCAGCAAACCCCAGGGGCAGGGCACTGAAGCTTTCTTT.

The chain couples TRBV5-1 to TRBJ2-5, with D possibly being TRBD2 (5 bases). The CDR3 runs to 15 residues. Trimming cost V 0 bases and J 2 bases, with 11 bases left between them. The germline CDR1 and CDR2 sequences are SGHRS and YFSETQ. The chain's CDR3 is CASSLGEKSQETQYF. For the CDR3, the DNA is TGCGCCAGCAGCTTGGGGGAGAAATCTCAAGAGACCCAGTACTTC.

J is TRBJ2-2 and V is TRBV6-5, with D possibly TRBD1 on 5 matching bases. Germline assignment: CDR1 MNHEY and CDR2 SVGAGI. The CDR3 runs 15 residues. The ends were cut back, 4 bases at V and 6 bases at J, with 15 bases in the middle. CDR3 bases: TGTGCCAGCAGTTCCCGGCAGGGAAGAGCCGGGGAGCTGTTTTTT. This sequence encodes CASSSRQGRAGELFF.

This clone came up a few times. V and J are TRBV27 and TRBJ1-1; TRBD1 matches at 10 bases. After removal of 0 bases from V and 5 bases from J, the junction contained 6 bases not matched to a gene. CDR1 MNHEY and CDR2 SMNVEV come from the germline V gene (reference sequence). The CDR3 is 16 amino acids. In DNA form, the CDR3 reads TGTGCCAGCAGTTTATCAGGGACAGGGGTAGGGACTGAAGCTTTCTTT. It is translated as CASSLSGTGVGTEAFF.

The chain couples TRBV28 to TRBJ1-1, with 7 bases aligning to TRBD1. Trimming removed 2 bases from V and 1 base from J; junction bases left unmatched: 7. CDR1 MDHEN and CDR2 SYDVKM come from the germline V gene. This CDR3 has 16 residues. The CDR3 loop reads CASSLRQGRANTEAFF. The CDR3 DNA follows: TGTGCCAGCAGTTTAAGACAGGGACGAGCGAACACTGAAGCTTTCTTT.

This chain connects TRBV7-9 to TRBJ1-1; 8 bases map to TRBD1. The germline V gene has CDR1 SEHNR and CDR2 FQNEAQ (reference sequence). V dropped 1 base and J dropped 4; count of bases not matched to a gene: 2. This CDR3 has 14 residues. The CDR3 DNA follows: TGTGCCAGCAGCTTAGGGGACAGGCCCACTGAAGCTTTCTTT. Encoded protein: CASSLGDRPTEAFF.

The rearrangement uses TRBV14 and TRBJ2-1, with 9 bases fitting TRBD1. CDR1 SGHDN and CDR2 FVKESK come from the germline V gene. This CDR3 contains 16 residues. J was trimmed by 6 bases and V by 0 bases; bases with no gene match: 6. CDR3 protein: CASSQERDRAPNEQFF. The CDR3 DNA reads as TGTGCCAGCAGCCAAGAAAGGGACAGGGCACCCAATGAGCAGTTCTTC.

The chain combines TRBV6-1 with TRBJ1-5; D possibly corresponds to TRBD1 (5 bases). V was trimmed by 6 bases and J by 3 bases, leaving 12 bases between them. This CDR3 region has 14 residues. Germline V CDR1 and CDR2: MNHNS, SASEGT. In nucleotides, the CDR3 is TGTGCCAGCAGAAAGGGGAGGTCCAATCAGCCCCAGCATTTT. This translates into CASRKGRSNQPQHF.

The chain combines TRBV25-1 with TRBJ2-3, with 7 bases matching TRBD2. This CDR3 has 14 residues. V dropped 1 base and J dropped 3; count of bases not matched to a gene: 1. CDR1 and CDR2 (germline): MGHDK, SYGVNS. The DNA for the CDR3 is TGTGCCAGCAGTGAATGGGGGGGAACAGATACGCAGTATTTT. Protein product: CASSEWGGTDTQYF.

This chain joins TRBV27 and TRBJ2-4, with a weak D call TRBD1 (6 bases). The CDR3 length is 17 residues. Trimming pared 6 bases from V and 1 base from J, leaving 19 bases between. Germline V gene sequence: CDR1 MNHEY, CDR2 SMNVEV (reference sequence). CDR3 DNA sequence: TGTGCCAGCAGACTACGGGGACATTCTCCGGCCAAAAACATTCAGTACTTC. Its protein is CASRLRGHSPAKNIQYF.

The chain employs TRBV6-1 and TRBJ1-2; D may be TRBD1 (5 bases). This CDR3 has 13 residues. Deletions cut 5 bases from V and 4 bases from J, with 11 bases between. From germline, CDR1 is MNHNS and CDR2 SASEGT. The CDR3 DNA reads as TGTGCCAGCAGTAAGGACAAGTCCTATGGCTACACCTTC. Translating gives CASSKDKSYGYTF.

CDR3 sequence (DNA): TGTGCCAGCAGCCAAGATTTGAACGGGGAGCTGTTTTTT. It codes for CASSQDLNGELFF. This chain links TRBV4-2 with TRBJ2-2, with D uncertain. Germline assignment: CDR1 LGHNA and CDR2 YNFKEQ. The V end was cut by 0 bases, the J end by 7 bases, with 6 bases between. The CDR3 has 13 amino acids.

The CDR3 protein is CASSDGGGTDTQYF. In DNA, the CDR3 is TGTGCCAGTAGTGATGGGGGGGGCACAGATACGCAGTATTTT. The rearrangement joins TRBV19 to TRBJ2-3; 7 nucleotides line up with TRBD2. Trimming at V came to 5 bases and at J to 1 base, leaving 3 bases not matched to a gene. The CDR3 runs to 14 residues. Germline V gene lookup returns CDR1 LNHDA and CDR2 SQIVND (reference sequence).

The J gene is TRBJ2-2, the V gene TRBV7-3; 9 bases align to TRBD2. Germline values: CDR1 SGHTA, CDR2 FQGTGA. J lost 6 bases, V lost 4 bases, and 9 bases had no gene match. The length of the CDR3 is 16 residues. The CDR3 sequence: CASSSLAGVQSGELFF. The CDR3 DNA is TGTGCCAGCAGCTCCTTAGCGGGGGTCCAGTCCGGGGAGCTGTTTTTT.

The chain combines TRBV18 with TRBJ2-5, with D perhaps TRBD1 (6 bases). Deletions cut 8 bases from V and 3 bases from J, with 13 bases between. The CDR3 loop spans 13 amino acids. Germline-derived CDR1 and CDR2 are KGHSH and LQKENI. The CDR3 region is CASQAGTKETQYF. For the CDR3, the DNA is TGTGCCAGCCAGGCCGGGACAAAAGAGACCCAGTACTTC.